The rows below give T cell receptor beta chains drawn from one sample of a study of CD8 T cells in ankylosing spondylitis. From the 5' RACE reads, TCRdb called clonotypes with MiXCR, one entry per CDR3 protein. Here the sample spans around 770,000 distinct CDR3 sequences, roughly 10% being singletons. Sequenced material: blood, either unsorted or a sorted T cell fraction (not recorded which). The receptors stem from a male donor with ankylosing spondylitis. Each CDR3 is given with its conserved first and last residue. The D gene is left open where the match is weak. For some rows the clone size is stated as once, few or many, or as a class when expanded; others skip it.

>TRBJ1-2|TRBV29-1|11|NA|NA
TGCAGCGGGGCAGAAACCTATGGCTACACCTTC
CSGAETYGYTF
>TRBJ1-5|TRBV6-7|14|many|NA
TGTGCCAGCACTACGACAGCAACAGGTCAGCCCCAGCATTTT
CASTTTATGQPQHF
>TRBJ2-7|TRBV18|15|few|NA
TGTGCCAGCTCACCCCTCGGGACTCGGACCTACGAGCAGTACTTC
CASSPLGTRTYEQYF
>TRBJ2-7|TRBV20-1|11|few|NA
TGCAGTGCTGTCAGGACCTACGAGCAGTACTTC
CSAVRTYEQYF
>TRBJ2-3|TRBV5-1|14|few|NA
TGCGCCAGCAGCTTGGAGGGGGGACAGAATACGCAGTATTTT
CASSLEGGQNTQYF
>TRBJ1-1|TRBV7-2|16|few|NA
TGTGCCAGCAGCCGAGCAGTGAGGACAGTGAACACTGAAGCTTTCTTT
CASSRAVRTVNTEAFF
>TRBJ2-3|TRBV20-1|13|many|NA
TGCAGTGCTAGGAGGGAAAGCACAGATACGCAGTATTTT
CSARRESTDTQYF
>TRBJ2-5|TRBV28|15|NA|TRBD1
TGTGCCAGCAGTGGACAGGGAAGCACCCAAGAGACCCAGTACTTC
CASSGQGSTQETQYF
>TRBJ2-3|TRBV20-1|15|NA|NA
TGCAGTGAACTCAGGCCGGGCAGGGGCGCAGATACGCAGTATTTT
CSELRPGRGADTQYF
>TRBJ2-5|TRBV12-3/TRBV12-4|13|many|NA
TGTGCCAGCACCTTCACTGGAGGGCAGACCCAGTACTTC
CASTFTGGQTQYF
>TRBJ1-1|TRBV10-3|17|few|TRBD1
TGTGCCATCAGTGAGCCCGGGGGACAGTCAGGGAACACTGAAGCTTTCTTT
CAISEPGGQSGNTEAFF
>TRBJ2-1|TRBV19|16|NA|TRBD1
TGTGCCAGTAGTATAATCCCGGGACAGGGGGCCGATGAGCAGTTCTTC
CASSIIPGQGADEQFF
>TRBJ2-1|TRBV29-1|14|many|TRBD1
TGCAGCGTGCTACGAGGGGACAGGGGGCGAGAGCAGTTCTTC
CSVLRGDRGREQFF
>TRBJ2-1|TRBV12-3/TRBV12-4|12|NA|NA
TGTGCCAGCAGTTTTTTTGGGCTTGAGCAGTTCTTC
CASSFFGLEQFF
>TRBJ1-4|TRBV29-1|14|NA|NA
TGCAGCGTTGAACTGGCCAATACTAATGAAAAACTGTTTTTT
CSVELANTNEKLFF
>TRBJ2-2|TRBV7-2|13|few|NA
TGTGCCAGCAGCCGACGGTTCACCGGGGAGCTGTTTTTT
CASSRRFTGELFF
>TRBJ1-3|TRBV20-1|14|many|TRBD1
TGCAGTGCTAGAGGGACAGGGAGCGGAAACACCATATATTTT
CSARGTGSGNTIYF
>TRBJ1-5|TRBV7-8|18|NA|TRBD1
TGTGCCAGCAGCCAATGGGGACGACAGGGACGCCGCCAAGGGCCCCAGCATTTT
CASSQWGRQGRRQGPQHF
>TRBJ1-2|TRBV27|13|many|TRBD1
TGTGCCAGCAGTTTGGACAGGACGACTGGCTACACCTTC
CASSLDRTTGYTF
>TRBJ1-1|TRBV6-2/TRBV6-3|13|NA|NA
TGTGCCAGCGAAGATTTTGGGGGGACTGAAGCTTTCTTT
CASEDFGGTEAFF
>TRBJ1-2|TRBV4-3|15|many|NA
TGCGCCAGCAGCCAAGATCCGGGAGGTAACTATGGCTACACCTTC
CASSQDPGGNYGYTF
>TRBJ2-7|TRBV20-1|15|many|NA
TGCAGTGCGGGGAGACAGCAGTGGACCGCCTACGAGCAGTACTTC
CSAGRQQWTAYEQYF
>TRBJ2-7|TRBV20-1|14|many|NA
TGCAGTGCTAGAGATCCATATATCGTCTACGAGCAGTACTTC
CSARDPYIVYEQYF
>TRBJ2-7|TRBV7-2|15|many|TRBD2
TGTGCCAGCAGCCCCGGACTAGCTCAGTCCTACGAGCAGTACTTC
CASSPGLAQSYEQYF
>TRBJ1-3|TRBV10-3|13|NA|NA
TGTGCCACAAAACAGAGCTCTGGAAACACCATATATTTT
CATKQSSGNTIYF
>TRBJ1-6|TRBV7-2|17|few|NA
TGTGCCAGCAGCTTAGCGCGAGGCCCGAATCTCAATTCACCCCTCCACTTT
CASSLARGPNLNSPLHF
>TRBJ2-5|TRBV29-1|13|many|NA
TGCAGCGTGACGCCCACCCTCCCAGAGACCCAGTACTTC
CSVTPTLPETQYF
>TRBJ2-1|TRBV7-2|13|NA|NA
TGTGCCAGCAGCTTAGCGATTCGTGATGAGCAGTTCTTC
CASSLAIRDEQFF
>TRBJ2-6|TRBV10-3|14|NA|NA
TGTGCCATCAGTGAGTTCTCTGGGGCCAACGTCCTGACTTTC
CAISEFSGANVLTF
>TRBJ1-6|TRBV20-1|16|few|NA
TGCAGTGCTAGAGACGCCCGGAGGTCCTATAATTCACCCCTCCACTTT
CSARDARRSYNSPLHF
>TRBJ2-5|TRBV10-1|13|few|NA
TGCGCCAGCAGTCATTCTCCCGGAGAGACCCAGTACTTC
CASSHSPGETQYF
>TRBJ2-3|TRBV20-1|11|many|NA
TGCAGTGCTAGCAAGGGTTATACGCAGTATTTT
CSASKGYTQYF
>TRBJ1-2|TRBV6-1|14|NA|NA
TGTGCCAGCAGTGAAATGGGCAGGATCTATGGCTACACCTTC
CASSEMGRIYGYTF
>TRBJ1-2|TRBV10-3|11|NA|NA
TGTGCCATCAGTGAGATGTATGGCTACACCTTC
CAISEMYGYTF
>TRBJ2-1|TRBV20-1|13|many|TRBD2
TGCAGTGCCGAGAAGCGGGGAAGTGGTGAGCAGTTCTTC
CSAEKRGSGEQFF
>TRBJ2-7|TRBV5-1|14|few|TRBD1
TGCGCCAGCAGCCTCCGGGACAGGAGGCACGAGCAGTACTTC
CASSLRDRRHEQYF